This entry is about one T cell receptor beta chain. What it binds is unknown. The conserved phenylalanine or tryptophan normally closing the CDR3 is absent here, so this likely arose from a read error. This record belongs to a study of cytomegalovirus exposure and HLA in healthy donors. Study outcomes and limitations: In an earlier analysis, about 87% or about 30%: the productive usage of most TCR beta V segments. A later analysis found that most CMV-associated TCR beta chains appeared HLA-restricted. The authors excluded some V segments, including TRBV6-2 and TRBV6-3, as indistinguishable.

With 7 bases clipped from V and 5 bases from J, the junction kept 13 bases outside the gene matches. The CDR3 is made up of 15 amino acids. CDR1 and CDR2 from the germline V gene are MDHEN and SYDVKM. PCR employed 60 Vbeta and 13 Jbeta primers. Some clones are missing from TCRdb's copy, which holds only in-frame ones; the method was immunoSEQ multiplex PCR. This table has around 150,000 clones, more than 80% appearing once. The source of this sequence is a woman between 40 and 50 years old in good health and CMV-seropositive. The sequencing sample was made of PBMCs. The chain uses TRBV28 and TRBJ1-1; 7 bases fit TRBD1. The DNA of the CDR3 is TGTGCCAGCATTACCCCGACAGGGTCGAAAACTGAAGCTTTCTCT. It encodes CASITPTGSKTEAFS.